A single sample is the source of the 31 T cell receptor beta chains below, sequenced in a study of OX40 agonist ivuxolimab in advanced cancers. Assay used: immunoSEQ multiplex PCR; TCRdb lists only in-frame clones, some missing. The sample yields about 58,000 clones, 87% seen once. The sample here was CD4+ or CD8+ T cells sorted from blood, taken in a trial of the OX40 agonist ivuxolimab. These receptors originate from an adult with an advanced solid tumor such as melanoma, head and neck, liver or kidney cancer.

The gene calls are TRBV5-4 and TRBJ2-2; 7 positions match TRBD1. The CDR3 extends over 16 amino acids. V was clipped by 4 bases and J by 1 base; unmatched bases: 7. Germline CDR1 is SGHNT and CDR2 is YYREEE (reference sequence). Here the CDR3 reads CASSPRQGMNTGELFF. The CDR3 DNA reads as TGTGCCAGCAGCCCCCGACAGGGAATGAACACCGGGGAGCTGTTTTTT.

The chain uses TRBV5-1 and TRBJ2-3; 11 bases are a match to TRBD1. Germline V gives CDR1 SGHRS, CDR2 YFSETQ. V gave up 5 bases and J gave up 6 bases; unmatched junction bases: 11. The CDR3 runs to 16 residues. The CDR3, as DNA: TGCGCCAGCAGATCGCCGGACAGGGGGCGCGTTGATACGCAGTATTTT. Its protein product is CASRSPDRGRVDTQYF.

About this clone itself: Other nucleotide sequences from this sample produce the same CDR3. This chain connects TRBV5-1 to TRBJ2-3, with 10 bases aligning to TRBD2. Germline-derived CDR1 and CDR2 are SGHRS and YFSETQ. There are 15 residues in the CDR3. The V and J ends lost 3 bases and 1 base, in that order; junction bases with no gene match: 2. The CDR3 spells CASSSGLAGTDTQYF. The CDR3 DNA reads TGCGCCAGCAGCTCTGGACTAGCGGGCACAGATACGCAGTATTTT.

The chain carries TRBV30 and TRBJ2-1; D gene unclear. With 5 bases removed from V and 3 bases from J, the gap between germline ends came to 5 bases. This CDR3 comprises 11 residues. Germline assignment: CDR1 GTSNPN and CDR2 SVGIG (reference sequence). CDR3 region: CAWSIYNEQFF. The CDR3 DNA sequence: TGTGCCTGGTCTATCTACAATGAGCAGTTCTTC.

This clone was observed once. The V and J genes are TRBV5-1 and TRBJ2-5; D is ambiguous. Germline V CDR1 and CDR2: SGHRS, YFSETQ. CDR3 length: 14 amino acids. V lost 0 bases to trimming and J lost 3 bases, with 9 bases between them. The CDR3 protein is CASSLANAKETQYF. The CDR3 region has the DNA TGCGCCAGCAGCTTGGCAAATGCCAAAGAGACCCAGTACTTC.

The count of this clone is one. The V and J genes are TRBV15 and TRBJ2-1; the D gene is possibly TRBD1 (5 bases). The germline V gene encodes CDR1 LNHNV and CDR2 YYDKDF (reference sequence). V lost 0 bases and J lost 5, with 20 bases in between. The CDR3 has 18 residues. The CDR3 sequence is CATSRDHPRVSSDNEQFF. CDR3 coding DNA: TGTGCCACCAGCAGAGATCACCCCAGGGTTTCATCGGACAATGAGCAGTTCTTC.

The chain carries TRBV11-2 and TRBJ2-5; D not certain. Germline CDR1 reads SGHAT; CDR2 reads FQNNGV. V lost 1 base and J 5 bases, leaving 11 bases between the germline ends. The CDR3 is made up of 14 amino acids. In DNA, the CDR3 is TGTGCCAGCAGCTTAGTCAAGGGTGGCGAGACCCAGTACTTC. Its translation is CASSLVKGGETQYF.

This clone was picked up one time. This chain links TRBV5-4 with TRBJ1-1, with D possibly TRBD1 on 5 matching bases. CDR1 and CDR2 from the germline V gene are SGHNT and YYREEE (reference sequence). This CDR3 comprises 15 residues. Trimming took 1 base from V and 1 from J, leaving 11 bases between them. The CDR3 DNA reads TGTGCCAGCAGCTTGCTGGGGGTAGCGAACACTGAAGCTTTCTTT. Protein: CASSLLGVANTEAFF. Together with reference TRBV5-4 and TRBJ1-1, the CDR3 gives the full variable domain: ETGVTQSPTHLIKTRGQQVTLRCSSQSGHNTVSWYQQALGQGPQFIFQYYREEENGRGNFPPRFSGLQFPNYSSELNVNALELDDSALYLCASSLLGVANTEAFFGQGTRLTVV.

By share of the sample, this clone is medium-sized. The V call is TRBV11-3, the J call TRBJ2-3, with D perhaps assigned TRBD1 or TRBD2 (5 bases each). This CDR3 contains 13 residues. Germline V gene data show CDR1 as SGHNT and CDR2 as YENEEA. V was cut by 5 bases and J by 14 bases, with 20 bases left in between. The CDR3 sequence: CASSPTSGTGRYF. CDR3 DNA: TGTGCCAGCAGCCCTACCTCCGGGACCGGACGGTATTTT.

The V and J genes are TRBV29-1 and TRBJ2-5; D possibly uses TRBD1 or TRBD2 (5 bases each). The CDR3 is 13 residues long. CDR1 and CDR2 from the germline V gene are SQVTM and ANQGSEA. V dropped 8 bases and J dropped 5 bases, with 18 bases sitting between them. CDR3 DNA: TGCAGCTCCGCCGGGGCCTACGGGGAGACCCAGTACTTC. It codes for CSSAGAYGETQYF.

This clone was recorded a few times. The CDR3 here is CASSPTGTSAYNEQFF. The CDR3 coding sequence is TGTGCCAGCAGCCCTACAGGAACTAGCGCCTACAATGAGCAGTTCTTC. V and J are TRBV5-4 and TRBJ2-1; 7 bases fit TRBD2. In germline, CDR1 is SGHNT, CDR2 YYREEE (reference sequence). The trim removed 4 bases at V and 2 bases at J, leaving 9 bases unmatched. CDR3 size: 16 residues.

This chain links TRBV5-4 with TRBJ1-5; D not resolved. V gave up 4 bases and J gave up 10 bases, with 12 bases separating them. CDR3 size: 12 residues. Germline CDR1 reads SGHNT; CDR2 reads YYREEE (reference sequence). The CDR3 reads CASSEDVGPQHF. CDR3 in DNA: TGTGCCAGCAGCGAGGATGTGGGCCCCCAGCATTTT.

V and J are TRBV9 and TRBJ2-7, with 9 bases fitting TRBD2. The germline gives CDR1 SGDLS, CDR2 YYNGEE. This CDR3 region has 13 residues. Trimming took 0 bases from V and 7 from J; bases not matched to a gene: 2. The chain's CDR3 is CASSVGLAGEQYF. CDR3 in DNA: TGTGCCAGCAGCGTAGGCCTAGCGGGAGAGCAGTACTTC.

V and J are TRBV30 and TRBJ1-1, with unresolved D. The CDR3 totals 14 residues. The germline V and J ends were trimmed by 1 base and 6 bases, with 15 bases remaining between them. Per germline, CDR1 GTSNPN and CDR2 SVGIG (reference sequence). Here the CDR3 reads CAWSANHWNSEAFF. The CDR3 nucleotides read TGTGCCTGGAGTGCAAATCATTGGAATTCTGAAGCTTTCTTT.

The gene calls are TRBV6-5 and TRBJ2-1, with 12 bases identical to TRBD2. CDR3 length equals 15 residues. Germline assignment: CDR1 MNHEY and CDR2 SVGAGI. V gave up 0 bases and J gave up 9 bases; unmatched junction bases: 3. CDR3 coding DNA: TGTGCCAGCAGTTACTCGGGACTAGCGGGTGGTGAGCAGTTCTTC. It is translated as CASSYSGLAGGEQFF.

V and J are TRBV11-3 and TRBJ1-1; D not resolved. Germline V gene data show CDR1 as SGHNT and CDR2 as YENEEA. This CDR3 comprises 13 residues. Between the trimmed V and J ends, which lost 3 bases and 3 bases, there was a span of 8 bases. The CDR3 nucleotides are TGTGCCAGCAGCTTTGATGGGGACACTGAAGCTTTCTTT. Its translation: CASSFDGDTEAFF.

The chain joins TRBV6-5 to TRBJ2-1; 7 nucleotides match TRBD1. Trimming took 8 bases from V and 7 from J; bases not matched to a gene: 8. CDR3 length equals 13 residues. The germline CDR1 and CDR2 sequences are MNHEY and SVGAGI. The CDR3: CASWRQGGNEQFF. The DNA for the CDR3 is TGTGCCAGCTGGCGACAGGGTGGGAATGAGCAGTTCTTC.

The chain couples TRBV5-1 to TRBJ2-5, with D unclear. V gave up 2 bases and J gave up 3 bases, with 8 bases separating them. This CDR3 has 13 amino acids. Germline CDR1 SGHRS, CDR2 YFSETQ. CDR3 amino acids: CASSFGAKETQYF. The CDR3 nucleotides are TGCGCCAGCAGCTTCGGCGCGAAAGAGACCCAGTACTTC.

This clone has just one count. CDR3 DNA sequence: TGTGCCAGTAGTATAGAGGCTAGCGGGAACTACGAGCAGTACTTC. It specifies CASSIEASGNYEQYF. The J gene is TRBJ2-7, the V gene TRBV19, with TRBD2 matching 9 bases. The CDR3 is made up of 15 amino acids. In germline, CDR1 is LNHDA, CDR2 SQIVND (reference sequence). The V and J ends lost 0 bases and 3 bases, in that order; junction bases with no gene match: 3.

The chain links TRBV11-3 to TRBJ2-1, with TRBD2 matching over 9 bases. Germline CDR1 SGHNT, CDR2 YENEEA. V was clipped by 5 bases and J by 5 bases; unmatched bases: 7. This CDR3 is built from 15 residues. In DNA form, the CDR3 reads TGTGCCAGCAGCCCTCCGGGACTAGCCCACAATGAGCAGTTCTTC. This sequence encodes CASSPPGLAHNEQFF.

CDR3 nucleotides: TGTGCCAGTAGTATAGCTCCCGGGGAGACTGAAGCTTTCTTT. This gives the protein CASSIAPGETEAFF. The V gene is TRBV19, the J gene TRBJ1-1; D gene unclear. The CDR3 sequence is 14 residues long. Germline CDR1 reads LNHDA; CDR2 reads SQIVND (reference sequence). Trimming stripped 1 base from V and 5 bases from J, with 11 bases between.

The chain links TRBV5-1 to TRBJ1-6; 12 nucleotides agree with TRBD1. The length of the CDR3 is 15 residues. Germline V lookup: CDR1 SGHRS, CDR2 YFSETQ. V gave up 4 bases and J gave up 10 bases; unmatched junction bases: 6. CDR3 in amino acids: CASSVGQGAFSPLHF. As DNA, the CDR3 is TGCGCCAGCAGCGTGGGACAGGGGGCTTTCTCACCCCTCCACTTT. Variable domain in full (rest from reference TRBV5-1 and TRBJ1-6): KAGVTQTPRYLIKTRGQQVTLSCSPISGHRSVSWYQQTPGQGLQFLFEYFSETQRNKGNFPGRFSGRQFSNSRSEMNVSTLELGDSALYLCASSVGQGAFSPLHFGNGTRLTVT.

The chain employs TRBV6-1 and TRBJ2-5; D is unclear. This CDR3 is built from 11 residues. Looked up from germline, CDR1 is MNHNS and CDR2 is SASEGT. Trimming cost V 7 bases and J 5 bases, with 8 bases left between them. The CDR3 loop reads CASTPVETQYF. In nucleotides, the CDR3 is TGTGCCAGCACCCCCGTTGAGACCCAGTACTTC.

This clone was recorded once. The chain couples TRBV7-3 to TRBJ2-3; no firm D call. Germline V CDR1 and CDR2: SGHTA, FQGTGA. Trimming stripped 5 bases from V and 5 bases from J, with 11 bases between. The CDR3 covers 13 residues. CDR3 sequence (DNA): TGTGCCAGCAGCCCAAGGCCTAGAGATACGCAGTATTTT. This encodes CASSPRPRDTQYF.

The chain is built from TRBV11-2 and TRBJ2-7; no definite D call. Germline CDR1 reads SGHAT; CDR2 reads FQNNGV. The CDR3 loop spans 16 amino acids. Trimming took 4 bases from V and 6 from J, leaving 22 bases between them. The CDR3 region is CASSSHNLDPPGEQYF. The CDR3 nucleotides read TGTGCCAGCAGCTCCCATAATCTCGACCCACCAGGCGAGCAGTACTTC.

The chain recombines TRBV10-3 with TRBJ2-7, with TRBD1 as a possible D gene (5 bases). The CDR3 has 14 residues. Germline CDR1 is ENHRY and CDR2 is SYGVKD. V lost 4 bases, J lost 0 bases, and 10 bases lay in between. The CDR3 sequence is CAISGDRSSYEQYF. DNA of the CDR3: TGTGCCATCAGTGGTGACAGAAGCTCCTACGAGCAGTACTTC.

The rearrangement uses TRBV5-5 and TRBJ2-1; D is possibly TRBD2 (6 bases). CDR3 length equals 13 residues. Trimming took 5 bases from V and 9 from J, leaving 15 bases between them. Germline CDR1 and CDR2: SGHKS and YYEKEE (reference sequence). The CDR3 region has the DNA TGTGCCAGCAGATACCCGGGAGTACGTGAGCAGTTCTTC. Translating gives CASRYPGVREQFF.

The V gene is TRBV11-3, the J gene TRBJ1-1, with TRBD1 as a possible D gene (5 bases). The CDR3 runs 12 residues. Deletions cut 1 base from V and 12 bases from J, with 12 bases between. Germline CDR1 SGHNT, CDR2 YENEEA. CDR3 region: CASSLARGGPFF. CDR3 nucleotide sequence: TGTGCCAGCAGCTTAGCGAGGGGTGGACCTTTCTTT.

This chain uses TRBV5-1 with TRBJ2-3; TRBD1 or TRBD2 may be the D gene (5 bases each). The CDR3 has 14 amino acids. Trimming pared 5 bases from V and 4 bases from J, leaving 14 bases between. The germline V gene encodes CDR1 SGHRS and CDR2 YFSETQ. CDR3 bases: TGCGCCAGCAGTTGGGATTCGGGACCAGATACGCAGTATTTT. Its translation: CASSWDSGPDTQYF. Looking up the rest from reference TRBV5-1 and TRBJ2-3 gives the full variable domain: KAGVTQTPRYLIKTRGQQVTLSCSPISGHRSVSWYQQTPGQGLQFLFEYFSETQRNKGNFPGRFSGRQFSNSRSEMNVSTLELGDSALYLCASSWDSGPDTQYFGPGTRLTVL.

The chain joins TRBV18 to TRBJ1-2, with D perhaps matching TRBD1 (5 bases). Germline CDR1 KGHSH, CDR2 LQKENI. Trimming stripped 4 bases from V and 4 bases from J, with 13 bases between. The CDR3 covers 14 residues. CDR3 amino acids: CASSLGTSTYGYTF. The CDR3 DNA is TGTGCCAGCTCACTGGGGACGTCAACCTATGGCTACACCTTC.

This clone was counted a single time. The chain is built from TRBV7-9 and TRBJ2-2, with TRBD2 matching over 7 bases. The germline V gene has CDR1 SEHNR and CDR2 FQNEAQ (reference sequence). There are 14 residues in the CDR3. Trimming cost V 1 base and J 5 bases; bases outside gene matches: 1. This CDR3 reads CASSLELATGELFF. The CDR3 nucleotides read TGTGCCAGCAGCTTAGAACTAGCGACCGGGGAGCTGTTTTTT. The entire variable domain, with the rest obtained from reference TRBV7-9 and TRBJ2-2, is as follows: DTGVSQNPRHKITKRGQNVTFRCDPISEHNRLYWYRQTLGQGPEFLTYFQNEAQLEKSRLLSDRFSAERPKGSFSTLEIQRTEQGDSAMYLCASSLELATGELFFGEGSRLTVL.